These 24 T cell receptor beta chains came from one sample sequenced in a study of T cell responses to AZD1222 COVID-19 vaccine. Assay: immunoSEQ multiplex PCR; the TCRdb copy retains only in-frame clones and omits some. The sample includes about 170,000 clones, 90% of them seen just once. Sample: peripheral blood, taken 28 days after the second dose of the MenACWY control vaccine. The receptors here all came from an adult who received the MenACWY meningococcal vaccine as a control.

This clone appeared a few times. V and J are TRBV28 and TRBJ2-6, with D perhaps TRBD1 or TRBD2 (5 bases each). Looked up from germline, CDR1 is MDHEN and CDR2 is SYDVKM. V was pared by 5 bases and J by 3 bases, with 11 bases between. This CDR3 comprises 15 residues. The CDR3 bases are TGTGCCAGCAGTCTCGGGACCCTTGGGGCCAACGTCCTGACTTTC. This gives the protein CASSLGTLGANVLTF. Combining the CDR3 with reference TRBV28 and TRBJ2-6 gives the whole variable domain DVKVTQSSRYLVKRTGEKVFLECVQDMDHENMFWYRQDPGLGLRLIYFSYDVKMKEKGDIPEGYSVSREKKERFSLILESASTNQTSMYLCASSLGTLGANVLTFGAGSRLTVL.

This chain links TRBV3-1 (or the pseudogene TRBV3-2) with TRBJ1-1, with D perhaps TRBD1 (5 bases). With 4 bases removed from V and 6 bases from J, the gap between germline ends came to 18 bases. Germline V lookup: CDR1 LGHDT, CDR2 YNNKEL (reference sequence). The CDR3 extends over 15 amino acids. The CDR3, as DNA: TGTGCCAGCAGCCCGGGCTTGGGGTTGGGGGCTGAAGCTTTCTTT. Protein product: CASSPGLGLGAEAFF.

This clone turned up a few times. The V call is TRBV28, the J call TRBJ1-2, with D maybe TRBD1 (5 bases). V was clipped by 7 bases and J by 3 bases, with 15 bases between them. Germline V gene lookup returns CDR1 MDHEN and CDR2 SYDVKM. The CDR3 totals 14 residues. The CDR3 nucleotides are TGTGCCAGCAACTCGCCTCAGGGAGACTATGGCTACACCTTC. The encoded protein is CASNSPQGDYGYTF.

The rearrangement links TRBV5-4 to TRBJ1-1, with TRBD1 identical over 9 bases. The germline CDR1 and CDR2 sequences are SGHNT and YYREEE (reference sequence). The CDR3 has 14 residues. Trimming cost V 4 bases and J 7 bases; bases outside gene matches: 8. This chain's CDR3 is CASSRDREDDEAFF. The CDR3 coding sequence is TGTGCCAGCAGCCGGGACAGGGAGGACGATGAAGCTTTCTTT.

The rearrangement joins TRBV5-6 to TRBJ1-5; maybe TRBD1 (6 bases). Germline values: CDR1 SGHDT, CDR2 YYEEEE. The CDR3 spans 16 residues. Trimming left V 1 base short and J 0 bases short, with 11 bases between. DNA of the CDR3: TGTGCCAGCAGCTTGACAGGGTCTTATAGCAATCAGCCCCAGCATTTT. This gives the protein CASSLTGSYSNQPQHF.

This clone turned up a few times. V usage is TRBV19 and J usage is TRBJ1-4, with D possibly being TRBD1 (5 bases). The CDR3 is 14 amino acids. CDR1 LNHDA and CDR2 SQIVND come from the germline V gene (reference sequence). The V gene lost 9 bases and the J gene lost 1 base, with 12 bases spanning the gap. The CDR3 DNA follows: TGTGCCAGGGGGAGGGGACGAACTAATGAAAAACTGTTTTTT. Amino acids: CARGRGRTNEKLFF.

This clone was observed a single time. V and J are TRBV30 and TRBJ1-3; D unclear. There are 16 residues in the CDR3. Trimming left V 0 bases short and J 4 bases short, with 16 bases between. Looked up from germline, CDR1 is GTSNPN and CDR2 is SVGIG (reference sequence). CDR3 bases: TGTGCCTGGAGTGTAAAAGGGCGAGGAGGAGGAAACACCATATATTTT. The encoded protein is CAWSVKGRGGGNTIYF.

This clone occurred once. The chain joins TRBV28 to TRBJ1-2; D possibly corresponds to TRBD1 (5 bases). Germline-derived CDR1 and CDR2 are MDHEN and SYDVKM. This CDR3 spans 15 amino acids. The V gene lost 3 bases and the J gene lost 4 bases, with 15 bases spanning the gap. The CDR3 DNA follows: TGTGCCAGCAGTTTTAATGCCAGGGCCCTCTATGGCTACACCTTC. It specifies CASSFNARALYGYTF.

This clone was seen a single time. The V and J genes are TRBV10-3 and TRBJ2-3, with D perhaps given as TRBD1 or TRBD2 (5 bases each). V lost 3 bases to trimming and J lost 5 bases, with 18 bases between them. Germline values: CDR1 ENHRY, CDR2 SYGVKD. The CDR3 is 16 amino acids. CDR3 DNA: TGTGCCATCAGTGACTCGGGACGGTCCTTCGGAGATACGCAGTATTTT. Its protein is CAISDSGRSFGDTQYF.

This sequence joins TRBV6-5 and TRBJ1-3; possibly TRBD1 for D (5 bases). CDR3 size: 16 residues. In germline, CDR1 is MNHEY, CDR2 SVGAGI. V was cut by 2 bases and J by 4 bases, with 15 bases left in between. CDR3 residues: CASSYQTATPGNTIYF. The CDR3 nucleotides are TGTGCCAGCAGTTACCAGACAGCAACCCCGGGAAACACCATATATTTT.

The chain has TRBV7-9 and TRBJ2-5, with 9 bases lining up with TRBD2. Germline CDR1 reads SEHNR; CDR2 reads FQNEAQ (reference sequence). With V trimmed by 5 bases and J by 7 bases, 11 bases remained unmatched. This CDR3 contains 15 residues. CDR3 nucleotides: TGTGCCAGCAGCCAGGGACTAGCTCCACTAGCGACCCAGTACTTC. Translation gives CASSQGLAPLATQYF.

This chain uses TRBV5-1 with TRBJ1-6; the D is unclear. The CDR3 totals 16 residues. The germline V gene encodes CDR1 SGHRS and CDR2 YFSETQ. Between the trimmed V and J ends, which lost 4 bases and 7 bases, there was a span of 18 bases. The CDR3 is CASSQGLTHGNSPLHF. DNA for the CDR3: TGCGCCAGCAGCCAAGGGCTGACACATGGGAATTCACCCCTCCACTTT.

The chain is built from TRBV14 and TRBJ2-5, with 7 bases that match TRBD2. The CDR3 has 13 amino acids. The ends lost 8 bases at V and 7 bases at J; junction bases unmatched: 10. Looked up from germline, CDR1 is SGHDN and CDR2 is FVKESK. This chain's CDR3 is CASRPSGAGTQYF. CDR3 coding DNA: TGTGCCAGCCGACCAAGCGGGGCCGGGACCCAGTACTTC.

The chain employs TRBV7-2 and TRBJ1-5; D is uncertain. The germline V and J ends were trimmed by 5 bases and 2 bases, with 16 bases remaining between them. The CDR3 is 16 residues long. The V gene's germline CDR1 is SGHTA and CDR2 FQGNSA. CDR3 sequence (DNA): TGTGCCAGCAGCATACTACACGACCTGGGCAATCAGCCCCAGCATTTT. Translating gives CASSILHDLGNQPQHF.

The CDR3 sequence: CASSGNEQFF. CDR3 nucleotide sequence: TGTGCCAGTAGTGGGAATGAGCAGTTCTTC. The rearrangement links TRBV19 to TRBJ2-1; D not certain. This CDR3 has 10 residues. Looked up from germline, CDR1 is LNHDA and CDR2 is SQIVND (reference sequence). Trimming cost V 5 bases and J 7 bases, with 3 bases left between them. Looking up the rest from reference TRBV19 and TRBJ2-1 gives the full variable domain: DGGITQSPKYLFRKEGQNVTLSCEQNLNHDAMYWYRQDPGQGLRLIYYSQIVNDFQKGDIAEGYSVSREKKESFPLTVTSAQKNPTAFYLCASSGNEQFFGPGTRLTVL.

This rearrangement joins TRBV27 to TRBJ2-5; 8 bases line up with TRBD2. CDR3 length equals 20 residues. V gave up 4 bases and J gave up 4 bases; unmatched junction bases: 23. The germline gives CDR1 MNHEY, CDR2 SMNVEV (reference sequence). CDR3 bases: TGTGCCAGCAGTTCCATGCTCACGACCGCAGCGGGAGAGGGGGGAGAGACCCAGTACTTC. Protein: CASSSMLTTAAGEGGETQYF.

This clone turned up a few times. The chain recombines TRBV12-5 with TRBJ1-4, with D unclear. Germline CDR1 reads LGHNT; CDR2 reads FRNRAP. Trimming left V 0 bases short and J 0 bases short, with 17 bases between. This CDR3 contains 19 residues. Here the CDR3 reads CASGLVVGSACPTNEKLFF. The CDR3 DNA reads TGTGCTAGTGGTTTGGTAGTGGGCTCCGCATGTCCAACTAATGAAAAACTGTTTTTT.

The chain joins TRBV5-4 to TRBJ2-1, with unresolved D. V was shortened by 4 bases and J by 4 bases, with 15 bases between the two germline ends. Germline V gene sequence: CDR1 SGHNT, CDR2 YYREEE (reference sequence). The CDR3 is made up of 15 amino acids. The CDR3 DNA is TGTGCCAGCAGCCTGCAAGGGTCTATTTACAATGAGCAGTTCTTC. It codes for CASSLQGSIYNEQFF.

The chain links TRBV10-1 to TRBJ1-4; tentatively, D is TRBD1 (6 bases). The ends were cut back, 3 bases at V and 6 bases at J, with 11 bases in the middle. Germline values: CDR1 WNHNN, CDR2 SYGVQD (reference sequence). This CDR3 has 14 residues. CDR3 sequence: CASSDGGADEKLFF. The CDR3 nucleotides are TGCGCCAGCAGTGACGGGGGGGCCGATGAAAAACTGTTTTTT.

The rearrangement joins TRBV7-2 to TRBJ2-3; D is uncertain. The V end was cut by 1 base, the J end by 0 bases, with 5 bases between. The CDR3 extends over 14 amino acids. Looked up from germline, CDR1 is SGHTA and CDR2 is FQGNSA. The CDR3 spells CASSLGPSTDTQYF. CDR3 DNA: TGTGCCAGCAGCTTAGGACCTAGCACAGATACGCAGTATTTT.

This chain joins TRBV9 and TRBJ2-7, with 13 bases matching TRBD2. The CDR3 consists of 16 residues. Trimming took 0 bases from V and 6 from J; bases not matched to a gene: 6. The germline gives CDR1 SGDLS, CDR2 YYNGEE. The DNA for the CDR3 is TGTGCCAGCAGCGTAGGACTAGCGGGAGGCTTAAGCGAGCAGTACTTC. It is translated as CASSVGLAGGLSEQYF.

The chain joins TRBV10-1 to TRBJ2-7; D tentatively reads TRBD1 or TRBD2 (5 bases each). The CDR3 runs to 12 residues. Trimming removed 4 bases from V and 6 bases from J, with 10 bases in between. The germline V gene encodes CDR1 WNHNN and CDR2 SYGVQD (reference sequence). CDR3 coding DNA: TGCGCCAGCAGTGGGGGACGGGCCGAGCAGTACTTC. Translation: CASSGGRAEQYF.

This clone came up once. The chain joins TRBV4-3 to TRBJ1-5; D unresolved. This CDR3 contains 16 residues. Germline V lookup: CDR1 LGHNA, CDR2 YSLEER. The V gene lost 0 bases and the J gene lost 0 bases, with 9 bases spanning the gap. The CDR3 DNA reads as TGCGCCAGCAGCCAAGAAGTACATGGTAGCAATCAGCCCCAGCATTTT. This encodes CASSQEVHGSNQPQHF.

The chain is built from TRBV9 and TRBJ2-2; TRBD1 might be the D (6 bases). V dropped 2 bases and J dropped 3 bases, with 11 bases sitting between them. This CDR3 has 15 residues. The germline V gene encodes CDR1 SGDLS and CDR2 YYNGEE. The DNA for the CDR3 is TGTGCCAGCAGCGTTGGACAGAAGTACACCGGGGAGCTGTTTTTT. Encoded protein: CASSVGQKYTGELFF.